This T cell receptor (beta chain) derives from a study of HIV-infected patients and healthy controls. The repertoire came from unfractionated whole blood and reflected all unsorted peripheral T cells. Peripheral blood, 2 to 3 ml, was drawn for RNA extraction. Alpha and beta constant-region primers primed reverse transcription of approximately 0.55 ug RNA. Using multiplexing indices, alpha and beta chain libraries were generated apart by chain-specific third strand synthesis. All rearrangements within a chain used one primer pair; cDNA molecules carried barcodes. TCRdb called the 5' RACE reads again in MiXCR, with one record for every CDR3 protein. This table has approximately 17,000 distinct CDR3 sequences, roughly 9% appearing once. Germline V lookup: CDR1 LGHDT, CDR2 YNNKEL (reference sequence). V was trimmed by 2 bases and J by 4 bases, leaving 18 bases between them. There are 17 residues in the CDR3.

Sequenced sample: blood. This sequence was found in an adult in good health. The gene calls are TRBV3-1 and TRBJ2-1; a weak D match, TRBD2 (5 bases). CDR3 nucleotides: TGTGCCAGCAGCCAATTTAAGACTACGATTCGTTACAATGAGCAGTTCTTC. Amino acid sequence: CASSQFKTTIRYNEQFF.